This is a list of T cell receptor beta chains from one sample in a study of response to subunit inactivated influenza vaccine. One entry per CDR3 protein results from TCRdb running MiXCR on the RT-PCR reads. This repertoire shows around 600,000 distinct CDR3 sequences, approximately 11% found once; its top ten account for roughly 11%. These same data were also listed under a study on T cells expressing NK-cell markers.

The sequenced sample was PBMCs from blood, obtained on the day of vaccination. The receptor set was obtained from a man in his fifties who received an inactivated influenza vaccine. Both conserved end residues are part of each CDR3. A D gene is named only where the DNA matches it firmly. The size field is filled for only some rows; it gives once, few, many or a size class.

V,J,size,D,DNA,CDR3
TRBV5-1,TRBJ2-5,.,.,TGCGCCAGCAGCTTGGAGGGTGCGGGGTCTAAAGAGACCCAGTACTTC,CASSLEGAGSKETQYF
TRBV28,TRBJ1-4,.,TRBD1,TGTGCCAGCAGTTTAGGCAGGGGGCTTTATGAAAAACTGTTTTTT,CASSLGRGLYEKLFF
TRBV20-1,TRBJ1-4,.,TRBD1,TGCAGTGCTAGTCTCCCAGGGGGTAGAAATGAAAAACTGTTTTTT,CSASLPGGRNEKLFF
TRBV6-1,TRBJ2-4,.,TRBD2,TGTGCCAGCAGTGGACTTAGCGGGGGCAAAAACATTCAGTACTTC,CASSGLSGGKNIQYF
TRBV10-3,TRBJ2-7,.,TRBD1,TGTGCCATCAGGGGACAGTCGGTGGGCGAGCAGTACTTC,CAIRGQSVGEQYF
TRBV12-3/TRBV12-4,TRBJ2-2,many,TRBD1,TGTGCCAGCAGTTTAGCGGGACAGAGAAACACCGGGGAGCTGTTTTTT,CASSLAGQRNTGELFF
TRBV30,TRBJ2-3,few,.,TGTGCCTGGAGTGTACGTCTAGTTGAGAGAACGCAGTATTTT,CAWSVRLVERTQYF
TRBV18,TRBJ2-7,.,.,TGTGCCAGCTCACCACGGGCGACAGGTTACGAGCAGTACTTC,CASSPRATGYEQYF
TRBV6-1,TRBJ2-3,.,.,TGTGCCAGCAGCCCCGAGGGATGGGGGGATACGCAGTATTTT,CASSPEGWGDTQYF
TRBV6-1,TRBJ2-3,.,.,TGTGCCAGCAAGGACAGAAACACAGATACGCAGTATTTT,CASKDRNTDTQYF
TRBV30,TRBJ2-6,.,.,TGTGCCTGGAGTGTACGTGGGGCCAACGTCCTGACTTTC,CAWSVRGANVLTF
TRBV10-3,TRBJ2-5,many,TRBD1,TGTGCCATCAGTGAGTCGGCAGGGGGCTCGGAGACCCAGTACTTC,CAISESAGGSETQYF
TRBV6-1,TRBJ2-3,.,TRBD1,TGTGCCAGCAAATGGACAGGGACCAGCACAGATACGCAGTATTTT,CASKWTGTSTDTQYF
TRBV5-1,TRBJ2-3,.,TRBD2,TGCGCCAGCAGCCAGAGCGGGAGTGCCCCAGATACGCAGTATTTT,CASSQSGSAPDTQYF
TRBV20-1,TRBJ2-7,few,TRBD1,TGCTCCCCCGACCGGGACAGTACCTACGAGCAGTACTTC,CSPDRDSTYEQYF
TRBV7-9,TRBJ2-1,few,.,TGTGCCAGTGCCTACAATGAGCAGTTCTTC,CASAYNEQFF
TRBV6-2/TRBV6-3,TRBJ2-1,few,TRBD1,TGTGCCAGCGAGGGCGAATACAGGGGGCGAGCGTACAATGAGCAGTTCTTC,CASEGEYRGRAYNEQFF
TRBV7-3,TRBJ2-5,few,TRBD1,TGTGCCAGCAGCCGTTTTTCCAGACAGGGAGAAGAGACCCAGTACTTC,CASSRFSRQGEETQYF
TRBV28,TRBJ1-4,.,.,TGTGCCAGCAATCCCCCGGGGGCGGATGAAAAACTGTTTTTT,CASNPPGADEKLFF